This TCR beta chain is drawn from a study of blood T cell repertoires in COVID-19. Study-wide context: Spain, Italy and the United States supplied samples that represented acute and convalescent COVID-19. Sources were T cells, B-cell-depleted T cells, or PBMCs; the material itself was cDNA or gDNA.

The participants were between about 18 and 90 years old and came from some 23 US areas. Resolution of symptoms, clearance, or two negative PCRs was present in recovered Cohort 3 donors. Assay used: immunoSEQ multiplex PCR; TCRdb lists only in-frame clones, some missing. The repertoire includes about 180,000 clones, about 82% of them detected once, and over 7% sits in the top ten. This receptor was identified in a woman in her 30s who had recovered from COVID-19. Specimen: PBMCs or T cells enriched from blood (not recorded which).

The CDR3 region is CASRHKYSYNEQFF. CDR3 sequence (DNA): TGTGCCAGCAGACATAAATACTCCTACAATGAGCAGTTCTTC. This sequence joins TRBV6-5 and TRBJ2-1; D is undetermined. Trimming took 6 bases from V and 0 from J, leaving 9 bases between them. CDR1 is MNHEY, CDR2 SVGAGI, per germline. The CDR3 has 14 residues.